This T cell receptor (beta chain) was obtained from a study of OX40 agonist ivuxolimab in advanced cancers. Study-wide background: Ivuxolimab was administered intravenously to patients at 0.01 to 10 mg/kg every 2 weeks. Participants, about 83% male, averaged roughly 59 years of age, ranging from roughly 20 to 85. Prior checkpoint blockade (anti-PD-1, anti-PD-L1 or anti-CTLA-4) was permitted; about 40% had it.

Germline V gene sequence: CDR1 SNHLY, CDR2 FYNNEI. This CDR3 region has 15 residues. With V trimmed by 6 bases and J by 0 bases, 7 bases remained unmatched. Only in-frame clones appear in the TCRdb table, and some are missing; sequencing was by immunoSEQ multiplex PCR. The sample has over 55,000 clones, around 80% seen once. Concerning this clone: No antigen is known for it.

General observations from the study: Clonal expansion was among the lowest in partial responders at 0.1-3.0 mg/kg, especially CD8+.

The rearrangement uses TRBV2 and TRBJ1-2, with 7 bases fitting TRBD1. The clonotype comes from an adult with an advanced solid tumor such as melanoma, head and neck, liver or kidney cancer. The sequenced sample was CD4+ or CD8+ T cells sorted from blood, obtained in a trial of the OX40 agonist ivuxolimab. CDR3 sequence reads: CASSFGTAANYGYTF. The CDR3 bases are TGTGCCAGCAGCTTCGGGACAGCCGCTAACTATGGCTACACCTTC.